This passage covers 25 T cell receptor beta chains from one sample sequenced in a study of radiation and T cells in renal cell carcinoma. Assay used: immunoSEQ multiplex PCR; TCRdb lists only in-frame clones, some missing. The table includes fewer than 80,000 clones, roughly 85% detected once. Time point given: blood 4 weeks post-SBRT, at nephrectomy. Described treatment: 15 Gy SBRT to primary tumor, nephrectomy 4 weeks later. Source: blood, taken from a patient whose treatment included radiotherapy and nephrectomy. The receptors originated from a woman aged 60-70 years with renal cell carcinoma.

The chain has TRBV2 and TRBJ2-7, with TRBD1 matching 10 bases. J gave up 2 bases and V 6 bases, and 1 base lay outside the gene matches. This CDR3 comprises 13 residues. Per the germline V gene, CDR1 is SNHLY and CDR2 is FYNNEI. DNA for the CDR3: TGTGCCAGCAGCGACAGGGGGCCCTACGAGCAGTACTTC. It specifies CASSDRGPYEQYF.

J is TRBJ1-2 and V is TRBV4-3, with 9 bases aligning to TRBD1. The germline V gene encodes CDR1 LGHNA and CDR2 YSLEER. Trimming cost V 4 bases and J 8 bases; bases outside gene matches: 8. CDR3 length: 14 residues. The CDR3 DNA is TGCGCCAGCAGCCTAGACAGGGGGGTCGGAGGCTACACCTTC. Encoded protein: CASSLDRGVGGYTF.

The gene calls are TRBV7-2 and TRBJ1-1; D is unclear. The CDR3 covers 13 residues. Trimming shortened V by 1 base and J by 0 bases, and 3 bases separated the two germline ends. Germline V gene data show CDR1 as SGHTA and CDR2 as FQGNSA. The CDR3 protein is CASSLGMNTEAFF. The CDR3 DNA is TGTGCCAGCAGCTTAGGGATGAACACTGAAGCTTTCTTT. The full variable domain, completed using reference TRBV7-2 and TRBJ1-1, is GAGVSQSPSNKVTEKGKDVELRCDPISGHTALYWYRQSLGQGLEFLIYFQGNSAPDKSGLPSDRFSAERTGGSVSTLTIQRTQQEDSAVYLCASSLGMNTEAFFGQGTRLTVV.

The V call is TRBV27, the J call TRBJ2-7, with D unresolved. V was pared by 7 bases and J by 6 bases, with 4 bases between. Per germline, CDR1 MNHEY and CDR2 SMNVEV (reference sequence). This CDR3 has 9 amino acids. CDR3 amino acids: CASNGEQYF. The CDR3 bases are TGTGCCAGCAACGGCGAGCAGTACTTC.

CDR3 in amino acids: CATSAGSYNEQFF. The CDR3 coding sequence is TGTGCCACCTCGGCAGGCTCCTACAATGAGCAGTTCTTC. This rearrangement joins TRBV15 to TRBJ2-1, with no clear D. Trimming removed 8 bases at V and 0 bases at J, with 8 bases between. The CDR3 is made up of 13 amino acids. Germline CDR1 reads LNHNV; CDR2 reads YYDKDF (reference sequence).

The chain has TRBV11-2 and TRBJ1-2; D is perhaps TRBD1 (5 bases). The CDR3 totals 15 residues. The germline V gene encodes CDR1 SGHAT and CDR2 FQNNGV. With 6 bases removed from V and 1 base from J, the gap between germline ends came to 15 bases. This chain's CDR3 is CASRLQADNNYGYTF. The CDR3 DNA follows: TGTGCCAGCAGGTTACAGGCCGACAATAACTATGGCTACACCTTC.

This rearrangement joins TRBV5-8 to TRBJ2-2, with unresolved D. The CDR3 totals 17 residues. Germline values: CDR1 SGHTS, CDR2 YDEGEE. V lost 3 bases, J lost 4 bases, and 19 bases lay in between. CDR3 residues: CASSSPRSAIGTGELFF. CDR3 nucleotide sequence: TGTGCCAGCAGCTCCCCTAGGTCGGCGATTGGCACCGGGGAGCTGTTTTTT.

The CDR3 spells CASSQDLAGPGANVLTF. DNA for the CDR3: TGTGCCAGCAGCCAAGATCTTGCGGGGCCTGGGGCCAACGTCCTGACTTTC. The chain couples TRBV14 to TRBJ2-6; a weak D match, TRBD2 (6 bases). Germline values: CDR1 SGHDN, CDR2 FVKESK. V lost 0 bases, J lost 2 bases, and 11 bases lay in between. The CDR3 totals 17 residues.

The CDR3 reads CASSSSGRQVNYGYTF. The DNA of the CDR3 is TGTGCCAGCAGCTCGTCGGGGCGGCAGGTTAACTATGGCTACACCTTC. The V gene is TRBV11-1, the J gene TRBJ1-2; maybe TRBD1 (5 bases). Per germline, CDR1 SGHAT and CDR2 FQDESV (reference sequence). The CDR3 totals 16 residues. Between the trimmed V and J ends, which lost 4 bases and 1 base, there was a span of 16 bases.

V is TRBV18 and J is TRBJ1-1; D uncertain. Germline V gene lookup returns CDR1 KGHSH and CDR2 LQKENI. This CDR3 contains 14 residues. V shed 1 base and J shed 1 base, with 7 bases lying between them. The CDR3 is CASSPQGENTEAFF. The CDR3 nucleotides are TGTGCCAGCTCACCACAGGGTGAGAACACTGAAGCTTTCTTT. Filled out from reference TRBV18 and TRBJ1-1, the complete variable domain reads NAGVMQNPRHLVRRRGQEARLRCSPMKGHSHVYWYRQLPEEGLKFMVYLQKENIIDESGMPKERFSAEFPKEGPSILRIQQVVRGDSAAYFCASSPQGENTEAFFGQGTRLTVV.

This clone was seen only once. The chain uses TRBV13 and TRBJ1-3; 7 nucleotides match TRBD1. V was pared by 5 bases and J by 0 bases, with 7 bases of the junction left unmatched. CDR1 and CDR2 from the germline V gene are PRHDT and FYEKMQ (reference sequence). The CDR3 totals 16 residues. CDR3 nucleotides: TGTGCCAGCAGCCCATGGGACAGTTCCTCTGGAAACACCATATATTTT. It yields the protein CASSPWDSSSGNTIYF.

The chain couples TRBV6-5 to TRBJ2-7, with a tentative D call TRBD1 (5 bases). Trimming removed 0 bases at V and 0 bases at J, with 6 bases between. The CDR3 is made up of 14 amino acids. The germline V gene encodes CDR1 MNHEY and CDR2 SVGAGI. CDR3 DNA: TGTGCCAGCAGTTACTCCAGGGCCTCCTACGAGCAGTACTTC. This encodes CASSYSRASYEQYF.

The J gene is TRBJ1-1, the V gene TRBV11-2, with D hard to call. The V end was cut by 0 bases, the J end by 7 bases, with 6 bases between. The CDR3 sequence is 12 residues long. The germline CDR1 and CDR2 sequences are SGHAT and FQNNGV. The CDR3 spells CASSLESLEAFF. CDR3 DNA: TGTGCCAGCAGCTTAGAATCCCTTGAAGCTTTCTTT.

The chain couples TRBV14 to TRBJ1-6, with D possibly being TRBD1 (5 bases). The germline V gene has CDR1 SGHDN and CDR2 FVKESK. Trimming removed 3 bases from V and 6 bases from J, with 15 bases in between. The CDR3 has 16 residues. In DNA form, the CDR3 reads TGTGCCAGCAGCCAGGATCCTGACAGCCGTAATTCACCCCTCCACTTT. Encoded protein: CASSQDPDSRNSPLHF.

This chain joins TRBV7-2 and TRBJ2-1; no definite D call. The CDR3 runs to 16 residues. Trimming stripped 0 bases from V and 5 bases from J, with 14 bases between. Germline V gene data show CDR1 as SGHTA and CDR2 as FQGNSA. The CDR3 DNA is TGTGCCAGCAGCTTAGCGACGAGGTTGGCCAACAATGAGCAGTTCTTC. This gives the protein CASSLATRLANNEQFF.

V and J are TRBV6-4 and TRBJ2-1, with 12 bases matching TRBD2. V gave up 0 bases and J gave up 7 bases; unmatched junction bases: 4. This CDR3 has 16 amino acids. Germline CDR1 reads MRHNA; CDR2 reads SNTAGT. The CDR3 sequence is CASSDSASGRGNEQFF. CDR3 coding DNA: TGTGCCAGCAGTGACTCCGCTAGCGGGAGGGGTAATGAGCAGTTCTTC.

This clone was observed at least ten times. The V call is TRBV13, the J call TRBJ2-7; TRBD1 is a possible D gene (5 bases). The V gene lost 5 bases and the J gene lost 4 bases, with 15 bases spanning the gap. CDR3 length equals 14 residues. CDR1 and CDR2 (germline): PRHDT, FYEKMQ (reference sequence). The CDR3: CASSDRRRGYEQYF. CDR3 in DNA: TGTGCCAGCAGCGACCGGCGAAGGGGTTACGAGCAGTACTTC.

The chain combines TRBV11-3 with TRBJ2-7, with D unresolved. The CDR3 spans 13 residues. CDR1 SGHNT and CDR2 YENEEA come from the germline V gene. The germline V and J ends were trimmed by 1 base and 6 bases, with 10 bases remaining between them. The CDR3 region has the DNA TGTGCCAGCAGCTTAGGGGTGGCAGCCGAGCAGTACTTC. Encoded protein: CASSLGVAAEQYF.

This chain links TRBV2 with TRBJ2-2; 8 nucleotides agree with TRBD1. V shed 5 bases, J shed 4 bases, and the junction held 3 bases outside the gene matches. From germline, CDR1 is SNHLY and CDR2 FYNNEI. There are 14 residues in the CDR3. The DNA of the CDR3 is TGTGCCAGCAGTCTTACAGGGGGCACCGGGGAGCTGTTTTTT. Amino acids: CASSLTGGTGELFF.

The rearrangement joins TRBV30 to TRBJ2-2; TRBD1 might be the D (6 bases). This CDR3 contains 14 residues. V was clipped by 5 bases and J by 2 bases, with 12 bases between them. Germline V CDR1 and CDR2: GTSNPN, SVGIG (reference sequence). Here the CDR3 DNA reads TGTGCCTGGGGTCGACAGGCAAACACCGGGGAGCTGTTTTTT. Protein sequence: CAWGRQANTGELFF.

This clone has only a few counts. The rearrangement joins TRBV5-4 to TRBJ2-3; D not certain. CDR3 length: 11 residues. Trimming cost V 5 bases and J 7 bases, with 8 bases left between them. Germline CDR1 reads SGHNT; CDR2 reads YYREEE (reference sequence). CDR3 loop: CASSSEHTQYF. In DNA, the CDR3 is TGTGCCAGCAGTTCCGAGCATACGCAGTATTTT. Using reference TRBV5-4 and TRBJ2-3 for the parts outside the CDR3, the full variable domain is ETGVTQSPTHLIKTRGQQVTLRCSSQSGHNTVSWYQQALGQGPQFIFQYYREEENGRGNFPPRFSGLQFPNYSSELNVNALELDDSALYLCASSSEHTQYFGPGTRLTVL.

This sequence joins TRBV29-1 and TRBJ2-3; D possibly uses TRBD1 or TRBD2 (5 bases each). CDR1 and CDR2 (germline): SQVTM, ANQGSEA. V lost 3 bases and J lost 0, with 10 bases in between. The length of the CDR3 is 14 residues. CDR3: CSVDTGRSTDTQYF. CDR3 DNA sequence: TGCAGCGTTGACACGGGACGGAGCACAGATACGCAGTATTTT.

The rearrangement links TRBV5-1 to TRBJ1-2; D is perhaps TRBD1 (6 bases). The CDR3 is 16 residues long. From germline, CDR1 is SGHRS and CDR2 YFSETQ. Trimming removed 0 bases from V and 4 bases from J, with 16 bases in between. CDR3: CASSLASQGISYGYTF. The CDR3 coding sequence is TGCGCCAGCAGCTTGGCATCGCAGGGGATTTCCTATGGCTACACCTTC. Full variable domain (remainder filled in from reference TRBV5-1 and TRBJ1-2): KAGVTQTPRYLIKTRGQQVTLSCSPISGHRSVSWYQQTPGQGLQFLFEYFSETQRNKGNFPGRFSGRQFSNSRSEMNVSTLELGDSALYLCASSLASQGISYGYTFGSGTRLTVV.

The chain links TRBV28 to TRBJ1-2; D remains unclear. Between the trimmed V and J ends, which lost 3 bases and 1 base, there was a span of 12 bases. Germline-derived CDR1 and CDR2 are MDHEN and SYDVKM. This CDR3 region has 15 residues. DNA for the CDR3: TGTGCCAGCAGTTTTGCCCTCTTAGTTAACTATGGCTACACCTTC. It is translated as CASSFALLVNYGYTF.

This clone was recorded only once. V is TRBV11-2 and J is TRBJ2-1, with D possibly being TRBD1 (5 bases). V was shortened by 5 bases and J by 1 base, with 18 bases between the two germline ends. Germline CDR1 and CDR2: SGHAT and FQNNGV. The CDR3 spans 17 residues. The DNA of the CDR3 is TGTGCCAGCAGCATTAGATATACGACAGCATCCTACAATGAGCAGTTCTTC. This codes for CASSIRYTTASYNEQFF.